The 29 T cell receptor beta chains below come from one sample, sequenced in a study of blood T cell repertoires in COVID-19. Assay used: immunoSEQ multiplex PCR; TCRdb lists only in-frame clones, some missing. In the table there are about 230,000 clones, about 80% of which are singletons. The sequenced material came from peripheral blood. Receptors were obtained from a man aged 45-60 years with active or convalescent COVID-19.

This rearrangement joins TRBV10-3 to TRBJ2-3, with TRBD1 matching over 8 bases. CDR1 and CDR2 (germline): ENHRY, SYGVKD. CDR3 length equals 15 residues. V trimming: 4 bases; J trimming: 4 bases; junction bases outside the gene matches: 7. The CDR3 sequence: CAISGRTGSSDTQYF. The CDR3 nucleotides are TGTGCCATCAGTGGACGGACAGGGAGTTCAGATACGCAGTATTTT.

The CDR3 here is CAWRRKAGGPYEQYF. CDR3 DNA sequence: TGTGCCTGGAGGAGGAAGGCGGGGGGGCCTTACGAGCAGTACTTC. V is TRBV30 and J is TRBJ2-7; 9 positions match TRBD2. The length of the CDR3 is 15 residues. Germline-derived CDR1 and CDR2 are GTSNPN and SVGIG (reference sequence). V was clipped by 3 bases and J by 4 bases; unmatched bases: 10.

The chain is built from TRBV3-1 (or the pseudogene TRBV3-2) and TRBJ1-6; D remains ambiguous. The CDR3 length is 15 residues. Germline V gene sequence: CDR1 LGHDT, CDR2 YNNKEL (reference sequence). V was clipped by 0 bases and J by 6 bases, with 9 bases between them. CDR3: CASSQEHTPNSPLHF. The CDR3 bases are TGTGCCAGCAGCCAAGAACACACCCCTAATTCACCCCTCCACTTT.

The chain couples TRBV28 to TRBJ2-3, with TRBD2 matching 11 bases. Germline V gives CDR1 MDHEN, CDR2 SYDVKM. Unmatched junction bases numbered 9, after V lost 3 bases and J lost 4 bases. The CDR3 loop spans 17 amino acids. DNA of the CDR3: TGTGCCAGCAGTTTGGGCTTAGCGGGGGGGCAGGCAGATACGCAGTATTTT. This gives the protein CASSLGLAGGQADTQYF.

J is TRBJ1-2 and V is TRBV30, with unresolved D. Germline-derived CDR1 and CDR2 are GTSNPN and SVGIG (reference sequence). This CDR3 has 12 residues. With 3 bases removed from V and 1 base from J, the gap between germline ends came to 6 bases. This CDR3 reads CAWSNGNYGYTF. The CDR3 bases are TGTGCCTGGAGCAACGGTAACTATGGCTACACCTTC.

The rearrangement joins TRBV29-1 to TRBJ1-5, with 12 bases matching TRBD1. Germline trimming cut 4 bases from V and 4 bases from J; bases unmatched to any gene: 2. CDR1 SQVTM and CDR2 ANQGSEA come from the germline V gene. There are 14 residues in the CDR3. The CDR3, as DNA: TGCAGCGTTGGGGGACAGGGGGCAAATCAGCCCCAGCATTTT. This encodes CSVGGQGANQPQHF. Full variable domain (missing parts from reference TRBV29-1 and TRBJ1-5): SAVISQKPSRDICQRGTSLTIQCQVDSQVTMMFWYRQQPGQSLTLIATANQGSEATYESGFVIDKFPISRPNLTFSTLTVSNMSPEDSSIYLCSVGGQGANQPQHFGDGTRLSIL.

This chain joins TRBV5-1 and TRBJ2-3, with a weak D call TRBD1 (6 bases). CDR3 length equals 14 residues. Trimming left V 2 bases short and J 4 bases short, with 11 bases between. CDR1 is SGHRS, CDR2 YFSETQ, per germline. CDR3 sequence reads: CASSFGGQADTQYF. In DNA, the CDR3 is TGCGCCAGCAGCTTTGGGGGCCAAGCAGATACGCAGTATTTT.

This clone was seen a handful of times. The V call is TRBV2, the J call TRBJ2-1; TRBD2 matches at 11 bases. The CDR3 totals 17 residues. Germline lookup yields CDR1 SNHLY and CDR2 FYNNEI. V gave up 5 bases and J gave up 6 bases; unmatched junction bases: 12. CDR3 amino acids: CASSQTRLAGKGNEQFF. The CDR3 bases are TGTGCCAGCAGTCAGACCCGACTAGCGGGGAAAGGCAATGAGCAGTTCTTC.

This clone occurred once. The chain uses TRBV12-3 or TRBV12-4 and TRBJ1-2; 7 nucleotides align to TRBD1. This CDR3 contains 11 residues. V gave up 6 bases and J gave up 9 bases; unmatched junction bases: 4. CDR3 loop: CASSDRVSYTF. CDR3 in DNA: TGTGCCAGCAGCGACAGGGTCAGCTACACCTTC.

The count of this clone is one. In DNA form, the CDR3 reads TGTGCCAGTCGGGACGTAGCGGGGGCCTACAATGAGCAGTTCTTC. Encoded protein: CASRDVAGAYNEQFF. This rearrangement joins TRBV19 to TRBJ2-1, with 9 bases matching TRBD2. CDR3 length: 15 residues. Germline trimming cut 8 bases from V and 2 bases from J; bases unmatched to any gene: 7. Germline CDR1 is LNHDA and CDR2 is SQIVND (reference sequence).

This clone occurred once. The same CDR3 is also encoded by other DNA sequences in this sample. V is TRBV7-2 and J is TRBJ1-5, with 7 bases lining up with TRBD1. The V gene end was trimmed by 5 bases and the J gene end by 0 bases; junction bases not matched to a gene: 7. The CDR3 loop spans 16 amino acids. Germline CDR1 is SGHTA and CDR2 is FQGNSA. The CDR3 DNA reads as TGTGCCAGCAGCCCCCGGACAGGAGATAGCAATCAGCCCCAGCATTTT. Residues: CASSPRTGDSNQPQHF.

V is TRBV27 and J is TRBJ2-7, with a weak D call TRBD1 (7 bases). Per germline, CDR1 MNHEY and CDR2 SMNVEV (reference sequence). Trimming removed 7 bases from V and 5 bases from J, with 15 bases in between. The CDR3 sequence is 13 residues long. CDR3 protein: CASTAGGGDEQYF. The CDR3, as DNA: TGTGCCAGCACCGCAGGGGGAGGTGACGAGCAGTACTTC.

The genes are TRBV4-2 and TRBJ1-6, with 9 bases that match TRBD1. Trimming removed 4 bases from V and 9 bases from J; junction bases left unmatched: 4. CDR3 length: 14 residues. Looked up from germline, CDR1 is LGHNA and CDR2 is YNFKEQ. In DNA form, the CDR3 reads TGTGCCAGCAGCCCGGGACAGGGAGGTTCACCCCTCCACTTT. Translating it yields CASSPGQGGSPLHF.

This chain connects TRBV7-3 to TRBJ2-7, with 8 bases that match TRBD2. The CDR3 totals 15 residues. CDR1 and CDR2 (germline): SGHTA, FQGTGA. J gave up 4 bases and V 3 bases, and 8 bases lay outside the gene matches. The CDR3 bases are TGTGCCAGCAGCTTGAGCGGGGGACTACGGTACGAGCAGTACTTC. Translating gives CASSLSGGLRYEQYF.

V usage is TRBV3-1 (or the pseudogene TRBV3-2) and J usage is TRBJ1-1; 8 nucleotides match TRBD1. Germline V gene sequence: CDR1 LGHDT, CDR2 YNNKEL (reference sequence). Trimming cost V 4 bases and J 4 bases; bases outside gene matches: 8. There are 15 residues in the CDR3. CDR3: CASSLDFTGGTEAFF. DNA for the CDR3: TGTGCCAGCAGCCTAGACTTCACAGGGGGCACTGAAGCTTTCTTT.

This sequence joins TRBV9 and TRBJ1-2; unclear D gene. V shed 0 bases and J shed 8 bases, with 11 bases lying between them. Germline loops: CDR1 SGDLS, CDR2 YYNGEE. The CDR3 consists of 13 residues. CDR3 sequence reads: CASSVAEGRGYTF. The DNA for the CDR3 is TGTGCCAGCAGCGTAGCTGAGGGTCGGGGCTACACCTTC. The whole variable domain, remainder taken from reference TRBV9 and TRBJ1-2, is DSGVTQTPKHLITATGQRVTLRCSPRSGDLSVYWYQQSLDQGLQFLIQYYNGEERAKGNILERFSAQQFPDLHSELNLSSLELGDSALYFCASSVAEGRGYTFGSGTRLTVV.

The J gene is TRBJ1-2, the V gene TRBV6-1; D is uncertain. This CDR3 has 14 residues. The germline V gene encodes CDR1 MNHNS and CDR2 SASEGT. V was clipped by 3 bases and J by 1 base, with 9 bases between them. The CDR3 here is CASSERAVNYGYTF. The CDR3, as DNA: TGTGCCAGCAGTGAGCGGGCCGTTAACTATGGCTACACCTTC.

V gene TRBV7-6 combines with J gene TRBJ2-1; 16 bases agree with TRBD2. Per the germline V gene, CDR1 is SGHVS and CDR2 is FNYEAQ. The CDR3 spans 15 residues. V shed 4 bases, J shed 7 bases, and the junction held 1 base outside the gene matches. In nucleotides, the CDR3 is TGTGCCAGCAGCTCGGGACTAGCGGGGGGGAATGAGCAGTTCTTC. It is translated as CASSSGLAGGNEQFF.

The chain has TRBV29-1 and TRBJ2-5, with TRBD1 identical over 9 bases. The CDR3 loop spans 14 amino acids. Germline values: CDR1 SQVTM, CDR2 ANQGSEA. V lost 5 bases to trimming and J lost 4 bases; unmatched junction nucleotides: 8. CDR3 residues: CSVQSGQGRETQYF. The CDR3 coding sequence is TGCAGCGTTCAGTCGGGACAGGGTAGAGAGACCCAGTACTTC.

This sequence joins TRBV7-9 and TRBJ1-1, with D hard to call. V was cut by 1 base and J by 4 bases, with 7 bases left in between. Germline-derived CDR1 and CDR2 are SEHNR and FQNEAQ (reference sequence). The CDR3 extends over 13 amino acids. The CDR3 here is CASSLGLGTEAFF. CDR3 nucleotides: TGTGCCAGCAGCTTAGGACTCGGCACTGAAGCTTTCTTT.

The chain carries TRBV5-1 and TRBJ2-7; D may be TRBD1 (6 bases). V gave up 5 bases and J gave up 0 bases, with 12 bases separating them. The CDR3 has 14 residues. Germline V gene data show CDR1 as SGHRS and CDR2 as YFSETQ. The CDR3 protein is CASSPTGLSYEQYF. Here the CDR3 DNA reads TGCGCCAGCAGTCCTACAGGGCTCTCCTACGAGCAGTACTTC.

This sequence joins TRBV18 and TRBJ2-4; 7 bases are a match to TRBD1. Germline V gene data show CDR1 as KGHSH and CDR2 as LQKENI. This CDR3 region has 17 residues. V shed 1 base, J shed 9 bases, and the junction held 15 bases outside the gene matches. The CDR3: CASSPLSGGAAVSIQYF. The DNA of the CDR3 is TGTGCCAGCTCACCACTCTCAGGGGGTGCAGCGGTTAGCATTCAGTACTTC.

This sequence joins TRBV10-3 and TRBJ1-6; D not resolved. Germline V gene sequence: CDR1 ENHRY, CDR2 SYGVKD. V shed 4 bases and J shed 0 bases, with 7 bases lying between them. CDR3 length: 15 amino acids. The CDR3 here is CAISVGSSYNSPLHF. The CDR3, as DNA: TGTGCCATCAGTGTGGGGAGCTCCTATAATTCACCCCTCCACTTT.

The table lists this clone with a count of one. The chain links TRBV7-3 to TRBJ2-7; possibly TRBD1 for D (6 bases). The CDR3 consists of 13 residues. Germline-derived CDR1 and CDR2 are SGHTA and FQGTGA. V was clipped by 4 bases and J by 5 bases, with 12 bases between them. CDR3 nucleotide sequence: TGTGCCAGCAGCTCAGGGGTTCGAGACGAGCAGTACTTC. Translated: CASSSGVRDEQYF.

V and J are TRBV29-1 and TRBJ2-5; weak D call: TRBD2 (6 bases). Per germline, CDR1 SQVTM and CDR2 ANQGSEA. Deletions cut 5 bases from V and 4 bases from J, with 11 bases between. CDR3 length equals 12 residues. The CDR3 region has the DNA TGCAGCGTTAGTACTAGCAGAGAGACCCAGTACTTC. This gives the protein CSVSTSRETQYF. The variable domain in full, with the rest retrieved from reference TRBV29-1 and TRBJ2-5, is SAVISQKPSRDICQRGTSLTIQCQVDSQVTMMFWYRQQPGQSLTLIATANQGSEATYESGFVIDKFPISRPNLTFSTLTVSNMSPEDSSIYLCSVSTSRETQYFGPGTRLLVL.

The J gene is TRBJ1-2, the V gene TRBV7-9; tentative D call: TRBD1 (6 bases). The CDR3 consists of 14 residues. The ends were cut back, 5 bases at V and 1 base at J, with 11 bases in the middle. The V gene's germline CDR1 is SEHNR and CDR2 FQNEAQ (reference sequence). The CDR3 loop reads CASSQGQLNYGYTF. The CDR3 DNA sequence: TGTGCCAGCAGCCAAGGACAGCTTAACTATGGCTACACCTTC.

J is TRBJ2-1 and V is TRBV5-1; D is perhaps TRBD1 (6 bases). There are 16 residues in the CDR3. Trimming stripped 0 bases from V and 9 bases from J, with 19 bases between. Germline CDR1 is SGHRS and CDR2 is YFSETQ. The CDR3 coding sequence is TGCGCCAGCAGCTTGGTTTTAGGACAGCCGATGGGTGAGCAGTTCTTC. Encoded protein: CASSLVLGQPMGEQFF.

The rearrangement links TRBV7-9 to TRBJ2-3; a weak D match, TRBD2 (7 bases). CDR3 length equals 15 residues. Per germline, CDR1 SEHNR and CDR2 FQNEAQ (reference sequence). Trimming removed 2 bases from V and 8 bases from J, with 17 bases in between. The CDR3 region is CASSLSGGAVVTQYF. DNA of the CDR3: TGTGCCAGCAGCTTAAGTGGGGGGGCTGTTGTTACGCAGTATTTT.

This clone was seen a few times. The gene calls are TRBV3-1 (or the pseudogene TRBV3-2) and TRBJ2-1, with 8 nucleotides matching TRBD2. Germline V gene sequence: CDR1 LGHDT, CDR2 YNNKEL (reference sequence). Trimming removed 4 bases from V and 3 bases from J; junction bases left unmatched: 5. The CDR3 has 15 residues. CDR3 DNA: TGTGCCAGCAGCCTTAGCGGGGTAAGCTACAATGAGCAGTTCTTC. This translates into CASSLSGVSYNEQFF.